This TCR beta chain was identified in a study of OX40 agonist ivuxolimab in advanced cancers. Study-level background: Ivuxolimab, which patients received intravenously every 2 weeks, was dosed at 0.01 to 10 mg/kg. The study's findings and limits: The CD4+ and CD8+ T cells in the blood had expanded clonally by week 6 at 0.1 to 3.0 mg/kg. Some nonresponders also had low normalized T-cell clonal expansion.

In the case of this clone: What it binds is not known.

In germline, CDR1 is KGHSH, CDR2 LQKENI. The CDR3 runs to 15 residues. Deletions cut 1 base from V and 2 bases from J, with 9 bases between. The method was immunoSEQ multiplex PCR; TCRdb's version includes in-frame clones alone and lacks a portion of them. The sample comprises 70,000 to 75,000 clones, approximately 90% of which are singletons, and 0.44% rests with the top ten. The source is an adult with an advanced solid tumor such as melanoma, head and neck, liver or kidney cancer. This rearrangement joins TRBV18 to TRBJ2-1; D is possibly TRBD1 (5 bases). This specimen consisted of CD4+ or CD8+ T cells sorted from blood, obtained in a trial of the OX40 agonist ivuxolimab. The CDR3, as DNA: TGTGCCAGCTCACCACAAGACAGCACCTACAATGAGCAGTTCTTC. Its translation: CASSPQDSTYNEQFF.